These T cell receptor beta chains were read from a single sample in a study of blood T cell repertoires in COVID-19. The protocol was immunoSEQ multiplex PCR, while the TCRdb copy is restricted to in-frame clones and leaves out a portion. The table shows around 150,000 clones, with more than 75% occurring only once. The sample consisted of PBMCs or T cells enriched from blood (not recorded which). Receptors originate from a woman aged 50 to 60 who had recovered from COVID-19. Both conserved end residues are part of each CDR3.

j_call v_call cdr3_aa
TRBJ1-2 TRBV30 CAWRDRVRTNYGYTF
TRBJ2-1 TRBV7-2 CASSVQTSGGANEQFF
TRBJ1-1 TRBV12-3/TRBV12-4 CASGRGVAEAFF
TRBJ1-1 TRBV4-3 CASSQLRTGVTEAFF
TRBJ2-3 TRBV24-1 CATSDLTSSTDTQYF
TRBJ2-7 TRBV5-1 CASSLGSSYEQYF
TRBJ2-7 TRBV2 CASSGDRVPLEQYF
TRBJ1-4 TRBV18 CASSPRLNEKLFF
TRBJ1-1 TRBV18 CASSPQRAGVGDTEAFF
TRBJ2-3 TRBV12-5 CASGFGTEKTDTQYF
TRBJ1-2 TRBV7-3 CASSAQGANYGYTF
TRBJ2-7 TRBV4-1 CASSQEGGAPSYEQYF
TRBJ1-2 TRBV19 CASRKQGAYGYTF
TRBJ1-3 TRBV6-4 CASSDKLPPSSGNTIYF
TRBJ2-7 TRBV27 CASSPFTSGSYEQYF
TRBJ1-2 TRBV2 CASSEETDYGYTF
TRBJ1-1 TRBV5-1 CASSLGTGDTEAFF
TRBJ1-3 TRBV30 CAWNRGNRNTIYF
TRBJ1-4 TRBV7-2 CASSFSGPNEKLFF
TRBJ2-7 TRBV2 CASRDTGTVYEQYF
TRBJ1-1 TRBV5-8 CASLYLSGGTTEAFF
TRBJ1-6 TRBV7-2 CASEGGSYNSPLHF
TRBJ1-2 TRBV5-8 CASRGLRAGSTNYGYTF
TRBJ1-5 TRBV6-1 CASSGSGTPSNQPQHF
TRBJ2-2 TRBV7-9 CASRKATYTGELFF
TRBJ2-7 TRBV9 CASSVEAGGSYEQYF
TRBJ2-7 TRBV29-1 CSVASGLSEQYF
TRBJ1-2 TRBV4-3 CASSQSGVAGYTF
TRBJ2-2 TRBV2 CASRGDRSSPNTGELFF
TRBJ2-4 TRBV7-2 CASSLEGRGGTSKNIQYF
TRBJ1-2 TRBV18 CASSPNAGGYTF
TRBJ2-7 TRBV19 CASSTRLAGGLNEQYF
TRBJ1-3 TRBV24-1 CATSDHGTGKGNTIYF
TRBJ2-3 TRBV3-1/TRBV3-2 CASSQNGESTDTQYF
TRBJ2-1 TRBV5-1 CASRPDLSSYNEQFF
TRBJ2-7 TRBV27 CASSAQGYEQYF
TRBJ2-7 TRBV11-2 CASSSSGGPSEQYF
TRBJ1-2 TRBV6-5 CASSYRTGILYGYTF
TRBJ1-1 TRBV11-2 CASSSNRRSWTGGTEAFF
TRBJ2-7 TRBV9 CASSGQSRARSYEQYF
TRBJ1-2 TRBV5-6 CASSLSDRQWGYTF
TRBJ2-5 TRBV9 CASSVDEGVGETQYF
TRBJ2-3 TRBV29-1 CSVRVVDTQYF
TRBJ2-1 TRBV6-5 CASIATRGKYNEQFF
TRBJ2-7 TRBV3-1/TRBV3-2 CASSQELQLRGRDEQYF
TRBJ1-1 TRBV7-9 CASSFRQGAPTEAFF